This entry concerns a single TCR beta chain. Its antigen is as yet unknown. A second roughly 6 to 12 cycle PCR used barcoded and J-beta primers. Using its own MiXCR run on the 5' RACE reads, TCRdb lists one record per CDR3 protein. The sample holds around 1,000,000 distinct CDR3 sequences, approximately 26% seen once. This specimen comes from a study of blood T cells in healthy people across ages. Study-wide findings and caveats: A conclusive naive versus antigen-experienced comparison was prevented by the unsorted PBMCs.

This sample was shared with a second study, whose subject was T cells of mothers and their children. From that report: The sample comes from 8 or 9 healthy Caucasian donors: mothers and children. Compared with unrelated pairs, related mother-child pairs had slightly higher, non-significant overlap.

This receptor was identified in a girl aged 2-10 years in good health. Sample: blood.

CDR3 DNA sequence: TGTGCCAGCGAAGGGACTAGCGGGGGGGCAGAACATTACAATGAGCAGTTCTTC. Its protein is CASEGTSGGAEHYNEQFF. The J gene is TRBJ2-1, the V gene TRBV10-3; 16 positions match TRBD2. Trimming took 10 bases from V and 4 from J; bases not matched to a gene: 13. CDR1 is ENHRY, CDR2 SYGVKD, per germline. The CDR3 extends over 18 amino acids.